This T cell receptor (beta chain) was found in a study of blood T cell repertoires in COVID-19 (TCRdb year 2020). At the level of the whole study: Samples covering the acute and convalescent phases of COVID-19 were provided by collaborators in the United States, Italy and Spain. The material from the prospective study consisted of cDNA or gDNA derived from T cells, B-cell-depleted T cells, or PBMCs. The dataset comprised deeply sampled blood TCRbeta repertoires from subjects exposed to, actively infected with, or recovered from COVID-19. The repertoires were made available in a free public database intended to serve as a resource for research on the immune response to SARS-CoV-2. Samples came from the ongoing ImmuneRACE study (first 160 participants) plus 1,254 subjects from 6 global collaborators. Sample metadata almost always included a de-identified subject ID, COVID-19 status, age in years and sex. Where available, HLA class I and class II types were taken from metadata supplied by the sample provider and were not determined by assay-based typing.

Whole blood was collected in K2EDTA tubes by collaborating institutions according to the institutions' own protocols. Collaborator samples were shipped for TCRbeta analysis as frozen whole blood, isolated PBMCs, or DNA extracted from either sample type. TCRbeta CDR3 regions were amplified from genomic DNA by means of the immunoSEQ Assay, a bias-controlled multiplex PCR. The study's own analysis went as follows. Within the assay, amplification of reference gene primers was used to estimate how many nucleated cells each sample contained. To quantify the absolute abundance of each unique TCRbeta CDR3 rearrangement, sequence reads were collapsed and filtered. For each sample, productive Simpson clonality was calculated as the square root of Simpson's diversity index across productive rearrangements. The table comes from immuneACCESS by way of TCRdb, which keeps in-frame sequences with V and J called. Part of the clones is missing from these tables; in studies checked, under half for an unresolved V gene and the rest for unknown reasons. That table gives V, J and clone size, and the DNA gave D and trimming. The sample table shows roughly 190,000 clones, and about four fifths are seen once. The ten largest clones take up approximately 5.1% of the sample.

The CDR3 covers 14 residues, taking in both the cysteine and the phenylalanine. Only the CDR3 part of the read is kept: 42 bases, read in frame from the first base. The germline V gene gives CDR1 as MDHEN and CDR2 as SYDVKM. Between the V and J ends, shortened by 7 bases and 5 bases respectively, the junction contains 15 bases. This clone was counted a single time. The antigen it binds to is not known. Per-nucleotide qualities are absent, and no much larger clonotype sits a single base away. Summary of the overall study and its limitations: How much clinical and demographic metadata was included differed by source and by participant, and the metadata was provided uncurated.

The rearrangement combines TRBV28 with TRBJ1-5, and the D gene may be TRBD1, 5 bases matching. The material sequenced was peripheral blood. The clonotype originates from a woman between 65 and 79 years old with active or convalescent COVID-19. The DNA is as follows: TGTGCCAGCACCCTCGGACGGGGGGATCAGCCCCAGCATTTT. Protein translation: CASTLGRGDQPQHF.